The 13 T cell receptor beta chains below were found in one sample sequenced in a study of control samples from healthy donors and cancer patients. Clones were sequenced by immunoSEQ multiplex PCR, and TCRdb holds only the in-frame ones, with some missing. This sample yields about 170,000 clones, of which 91% are seen a single time; less than 1.6% belongs to the top ten. Sequencing input: blood. The receptors were gathered from a woman in her 30s in good health.

This clone was picked up a small number of times. The chain combines TRBV7-2 with TRBJ2-3, with 8 positions matching TRBD1. Germline-derived CDR1 and CDR2 are SGHTA and FQGNSA. This CDR3 region has 14 residues. Germline trimming cut 2 bases from V and 2 bases from J; bases unmatched to any gene: 0. The CDR3 coding sequence is TGTGCCAGCAGCTTACAGGGGGCCACAGATACGCAGTATTTT. Translating it yields CASSLQGATDTQYF.

This chain connects TRBV7-8 to TRBJ1-1; D perhaps matches TRBD1 (5 bases). The CDR3 covers 14 residues. V dropped 6 bases and J dropped 1 base, with 12 bases sitting between them. The germline V gene has CDR1 SGHVS and CDR2 FQNEAQ. The CDR3 DNA is TGTGCCAGCAGGACGGACACCGGGAACACTGAAGCTTTCTTT. Translation: CASRTDTGNTEAFF.

The chain has TRBV7-3 and TRBJ2-3, with TRBD2 identical over 9 bases. The CDR3 is 15 residues long. CDR1 is SGHTA, CDR2 FQGTGA, per germline. The junction had 6 bases not matched to a gene; V was cut back by 4 bases and J by 4 bases. CDR3 sequence reads: CASSSYSGGSDTQYF. In DNA form, the CDR3 reads TGTGCCAGCAGCTCATATAGCGGGGGATCAGATACGCAGTATTTT. The full variable domain, its missing parts supplied by reference TRBV7-3 and TRBJ2-3, is GAGVSQTPSNKVTEKGKYVELRCDPISGHTALYWYRQSLGQGPEFLIYFQGTGAADDSGLPNDRFFAVRPEGSVSTLKIQRTERGDSAVYLCASSSYSGGSDTQYFGPGTRLTVL.

V gene TRBV13 combines with J gene TRBJ1-1; 12 bases align to TRBD1. Germline-derived CDR1 and CDR2 are PRHDT and FYEKMQ (reference sequence). After removal of 5 bases from V and 5 bases from J, the junction contained 9 bases not matched to a gene. The CDR3 consists of 16 residues. In DNA form, the CDR3 reads TGTGCCAGCAGCGGGGGACAGGGGGCGTATGGGACTGAAGCTTTCTTT. Translation gives CASSGGQGAYGTEAFF.

In DNA form, the CDR3 reads TGTGCCAGCTTGGGGGACAGGGGGGGAAACACTGAAGCTTTCTTT. As protein: CASLGDRGGNTEAFF. The V gene is TRBV6-5, the J gene TRBJ1-1; TRBD1 agrees at 11 bases. The trim removed 8 bases at V and 2 bases at J, leaving 7 bases unmatched. The CDR3 totals 15 residues. CDR1 MNHEY and CDR2 SVGAGI come from the germline V gene.

The chain combines TRBV7-9 with TRBJ1-3; 7 nucleotides align to TRBD1. After removal of 3 bases from V and 0 bases from J, the junction contained 8 bases not matched to a gene. CDR1 is SEHNR and CDR2 is FQNEAQ in the germline V gene (reference sequence). The CDR3 runs to 17 residues. The CDR3 loop reads CASSLGNRGPSGNTIYF. The DNA for the CDR3 is TGTGCCAGCAGCTTGGGAAACAGGGGCCCCTCTGGAAACACCATATATTTT.

CDR3 amino acids: CASSLASGRAGELFF. The CDR3, as DNA: TGTGCCAGCAGCTTAGCCAGCGGGAGGGCCGGGGAGCTGTTTTTT. The chain uses TRBV7-9 and TRBJ2-2, with 10 bases matching TRBD2. The CDR3 is made up of 15 amino acids. J lost 6 bases, V lost 0 bases, and 1 base had no gene match. The V gene's germline CDR1 is SEHNR and CDR2 FQNEAQ (reference sequence).

This chain uses TRBV19 with TRBJ1-2, with no clear D. This CDR3 is built from 14 residues. Looked up from germline, CDR1 is LNHDA and CDR2 is SQIVND (reference sequence). V gave up 7 bases and J gave up 2 bases, with 14 bases separating them. CDR3 loop: CASTPGRLNYGYTF. The CDR3 DNA is TGTGCCAGTACCCCCGGACGGCTAAACTATGGCTACACCTTC.

The chain recombines TRBV19 with TRBJ2-7, with 9 bases aligning to TRBD2. Germline loops: CDR1 LNHDA, CDR2 SQIVND (reference sequence). The trim removed 3 bases at V and 2 bases at J, leaving 5 bases unmatched. The CDR3 spans 15 residues. CDR3 coding DNA: TGTGCCAGTAGTATTGGACTAGCGATCCCCTACGAGCAGTACTTC. Translated, it gives CASSIGLAIPYEQYF. Looking up the rest from reference TRBV19 and TRBJ2-7 gives the full variable domain: DGGITQSPKYLFRKEGQNVTLSCEQNLNHDAMYWYRQDPGQGLRLIYYSQIVNDFQKGDIAEGYSVSREKKESFPLTVTSAQKNPTAFYLCASSIGLAIPYEQYFGPGTRLTVT.

This chain connects TRBV7-3 to TRBJ2-1, with 8 positions matching TRBD1. Germline-derived CDR1 and CDR2 are SGHTA and FQGTGA. CDR3 length equals 13 residues. The V gene end was trimmed by 6 bases and the J gene end by 8 bases; junction bases not matched to a gene: 6. The CDR3 region has the DNA TGTGCCAGCAGAAGACAGGGGTGGGATGAGCAGTTCTTC. Its translation is CASRRQGWDEQFF.

This clone occurred a few times. This chain connects TRBV4-2 to TRBJ2-7; D unresolved. The CDR3 loop spans 14 amino acids. V dropped 0 bases and J dropped 0 bases, with 6 bases sitting between them. Germline V lookup: CDR1 LGHNA, CDR2 YNFKEQ. CDR3 nucleotides: TGTGCCAGCAGCCAAGAGCCAGGCTCCTACGAGCAGTACTTC. Protein product: CASSQEPGSYEQYF.

J is TRBJ1-3 and V is TRBV6-5, with 7 bases that match TRBD1. The CDR3 has 15 amino acids. Germline CDR1 MNHEY, CDR2 SVGAGI. The V segment lost 7 bases and the J segment 0 bases; nucleotides outside the gene matches: 6. The CDR3 is CASTLDRTSGNTIYF. DNA for the CDR3: TGTGCCAGCACGTTGGACAGGACCTCTGGAAACACCATATATTTT.

The chain employs TRBV19 and TRBJ1-3; D possibly corresponds to TRBD1 (5 bases). Germline V gene lookup returns CDR1 LNHDA and CDR2 SQIVND (reference sequence). The CDR3 length is 15 residues. Trimming took 2 bases from V and 4 from J, leaving 12 bases between them. CDR3 DNA sequence: TGTGCCAGTAGTATATCGGCAGGGCAAGGAAACACCATATATTTT. It is translated as CASSISAGQGNTIYF.